Below are 10 T cell receptor beta chains sequenced from a single sample in a study of cytomegalovirus exposure and HLA in healthy donors. Amplification used 60 Vbeta primers and 13 Jbeta primers. The method was immunoSEQ multiplex PCR; TCRdb's version includes in-frame clones alone and lacks a portion of them. The sample has fewer than 200,000 clones, 80% to 90% seen once; the top ten hold approximately 1.8%. Specimen: PBMCs. The receptors were sampled from a man between 40 and 49 years old in good health and CMV-seropositive.

This clone was seen a handful of times. CDR3 nucleotides: TGTGCCAGCAGTGGTCAACTCCTCTCCTACGAGCAGTACTTC. This encodes CASSGQLLSYEQYF. The chain couples TRBV2 to TRBJ2-7; D is ambiguous. Trimming took 4 bases from V and 0 from J, leaving 10 bases between them. This CDR3 is built from 14 residues. Germline V gene lookup returns CDR1 SNHLY and CDR2 FYNNEI.

DNA for the CDR3: TGTGCCAGCAGCCTAGCTGAGGAGACCCAGTACTTC. Amino acid sequence: CASSLAEETQYF. The V gene is TRBV2, the J gene TRBJ2-5, with D possibly TRBD2 on 5 matching bases. CDR3 length: 12 residues. CDR1 and CDR2 (germline): SNHLY, FYNNEI. The V end was cut by 6 bases, the J end by 5 bases, with 10 bases between.

This rearrangement joins TRBV29-1 to TRBJ1-1; D remains unclear. V lost 5 bases, J lost 6 bases, and 10 bases lay in between. The CDR3 is 11 amino acids. The germline gives CDR1 SQVTM, CDR2 ANQGSEA. CDR3: CSVNRPAEAFF. CDR3 coding DNA: TGCAGCGTTAACCGTCCGGCTGAAGCTTTCTTT.

J is TRBJ1-4 and V is TRBV5-1; D might be TRBD1 (5 bases). Germline V gene sequence: CDR1 SGHRS, CDR2 YFSETQ. The CDR3 extends over 14 amino acids. Trimming took off 1 base at V and 5 bases at J, with 9 bases between the two ends. For the CDR3, the DNA is TGCGCCAGCAGCTTGATAGGGGTCAATGAAAAACTGTTTTTT. Translating it yields CASSLIGVNEKLFF.

This chain uses TRBV9 with TRBJ2-1, with 8 bases lining up with TRBD1. From germline, CDR1 is SGDLS and CDR2 YYNGEE. CDR3 length: 15 residues. V was clipped by 2 bases and J by 5 bases; unmatched bases: 6. The CDR3 is CASSVSGQVNNEQFF. The CDR3 bases are TGTGCCAGCAGCGTGTCGGGACAGGTCAACAATGAGCAGTTCTTC.

The chain links TRBV30 to TRBJ2-2, with D possibly TRBD2 on 5 matching bases. The germline V gene encodes CDR1 GTSNPN and CDR2 SVGIG (reference sequence). This CDR3 is built from 13 residues. V lost 4 bases, J lost 2 bases, and 8 bases lay in between. DNA of the CDR3: TGTGCCTGGAAGGAGGTAAACACCGGGGAGCTGTTTTTT. Translation: CAWKEVNTGELFF. The complete variable domain, with remaining parts taken from reference TRBV30 and TRBJ2-2, reads SQTIHQWPATLVQPVGSPLSLECTVEGTSNPNLYWYRQAAGRGLQLLFYSVGIGQISSEVPQNLSASRPQDRQFILSSKKLLLSDSGFYLCAWKEVNTGELFFGEGSRLTVL.

This chain joins TRBV7-4 and TRBJ2-1; 8 nucleotides align to TRBD2. The V gene's germline CDR1 is SGHVT and CDR2 SQSDAQ. The J segment lost 6 bases and the V segment lost 5 bases, leaving 12 bases of the junction unmatched. CDR3 length equals 16 residues. The CDR3 sequence is CASSPTCGRFGNEQFF. The DNA of the CDR3 is TGTGCCAGCAGCCCCACCTGCGGGAGGTTTGGCAATGAGCAGTTCTTC.

This clone was seen a handful of times. The gene calls are TRBV10-2 and TRBJ2-1; perhaps TRBD1 as D (6 bases). This CDR3 contains 16 residues. V was trimmed by 8 bases and J by 4 bases, leaving 21 bases between them. CDR1 and CDR2 (germline): WSHSY, SAAADI. Here the CDR3 DNA reads TGCGCCAGCGCCCGAACCGGGACAAGGCTTTACAATGAGCAGTTCTTC. It codes for CASARTGTRLYNEQFF.

About this clone: Sequence at one end of the junction differs from germline and may be a read error. J is TRBJ1-6 and V is TRBV9, with D perhaps matching TRBD1 (6 bases). The germline V gene has CDR1 SGDLS and CDR2 YYNGEE. CDR3 length equals 17 residues. Written as DNA, the CDR3 is TGTGCCAGCAGCGTAGGTCTCGACAGGTCCTACAATTCACCCCTCCACTTT. Amino acid sequence: CASSVGLDRSYNSPLHF.

This clone was picked up one time. The chain joins TRBV30 to TRBJ1-5, with 8 positions matching TRBD1. J gave up 2 bases and V 5 bases, and 2 bases lay outside the gene matches. The CDR3 sequence is 13 residues long. CDR1 is GTSNPN, CDR2 SVGIG, per germline (reference sequence). In nucleotides, the CDR3 is TGTGCCTGGGCGACAGGGGGCAATCAGCCCCAGCATTTT. Amino acids: CAWATGGNQPQHF.